The subject of this entry is one T cell receptor (beta chain). Authors' methods: Using reference gene primer amplification, nucleated cell counts were estimated. Only in-frame clones appear in the TCRdb table, and some are missing; sequencing was by immunoSEQ multiplex PCR. Clone size and V and J calls were adopted from that table, with D and trimming inferred from the DNA. This table holds about 220,000 clones, roughly 80% found once. The sample belongs to a study of blood T cell repertoires in COVID-19. This CDR3 is 13 amino acids long. V lost 4 bases and J 7 bases, leaving 13 bases between the germline ends. Germline assignment: CDR1 MDHEN and CDR2 SYDVKM.

This receptor was obtained from a woman in her thirties or forties with acute COVID-19. The sequenced material came from PBMCs or T cells enriched from blood (not recorded which). The chain combines TRBV28 with TRBJ1-1, with a weak D call TRBD1 (6 bases). The CDR3 region is CASSSSGGREAFF. CDR3 DNA sequence: TGTGCCAGCAGTTCCTCGGGGGGGCGTGAAGCTTTCTTT. Complete variable domain (other parts from reference TRBV28 and TRBJ1-1): DVKVTQSSRYLVKRTGEKVFLECVQDMDHENMFWYRQDPGLGLRLIYFSYDVKMKEKGDIPEGYSVSREKKERFSLILESASTNQTSMYLCASSSSGGREAFFGQGTRLTVV.